This T cell receptor (beta chain) was obtained from a study of T cells in localized non-small cell lung cancer. Study results and caveats: Uninvolved adjacent lung, not tumor, had the highest T cell clonality.

Lung adjacent to the tumor, free of atypia, was sampled at least 2 cm from its margin. This CDR3 comprises 14 residues. Concerning this clone itself: The antigen remains unidentified.

Produced via immunoSEQ multiplex PCR; TCRdb's table is partial and in-frame only. The sample records 3,000 to 4,000 clones, roughly 29% being singletons. The specimen comprised normal lung tissue next to the tumor, sampled before any cancer treatment. The chain has TRBV12-2 and TRBJ2-6; TRBD1 is the table's D call and was not checked against the DNA. TRBV12-2 is a recognized pseudogene. The receptor was isolated from a woman between 35 and 75 years old with stage I lung adenocarcinoma. The CDR3 sequence is CATTGVSGANVLTF. As DNA, the CDR3 is TGTGCCACCACAGGGGTTTCTGGGGCCAACGTCCTGACTTTC.